This is a list of T cell receptor beta chains from one sample in a study of blood T cell repertoires in COVID-19. The method was immunoSEQ multiplex PCR; TCRdb's version includes in-frame clones alone and lacks a portion of them. The sample consists of over 120,000 clones, roughly four fifths of them appearing once. The sequencing input was peripheral blood. The source of these receptors is an elderly woman with acute or convalescent COVID-19. Both conserved end residues are part of each CDR3. A D gene is named only where the DNA matches it firmly. Clone size is not always given. Where it is, it says once, few, many or a class for expanded clones.

V gene: TRBV2
clone size: -
J gene: TRBJ1-2
D gene: -
CDR3 protein: CASPKRNRDGYTF
CDR3 DNA: TGTGCCAGCCCGAAAAGAAATCGGGATGGCTACACCTTC

V gene: TRBV6-2/TRBV6-3
clone size: -
J gene: TRBJ2-5
D gene: -
CDR3 protein: CASSVDWAETQYF
CDR3 DNA: TGTGCCAGCAGTGTCGATTGGGCCGAGACCCAGTACTTC

V gene: TRBV5-1
clone size: -
J gene: TRBJ1-4
D gene: TRBD1
CDR3 protein: CASRSPGTGLNEKLFF
CDR3 DNA: TGCGCCAGCAGGTCACCCGGGACAGGGTTAAATGAAAAACTGTTTTTT

V gene: TRBV19
clone size: -
J gene: TRBJ1-2
D gene: TRBD1
CDR3 protein: CASSTAGQGFGYTF
CDR3 DNA: TGTGCCAGTAGTACGGCGGGACAGGGATTTGGCTACACCTTC

V gene: TRBV10-2
clone size: -
J gene: TRBJ1-1
D gene: TRBD1
CDR3 protein: CASSESWDRVNTEAFF
CDR3 DNA: TGCGCCAGCAGTGAGTCCTGGGACAGGGTAAACACTGAAGCTTTCTTT

V gene: TRBV7-3
clone size: -
J gene: TRBJ2-1
D gene: TRBD2
CDR3 protein: CASSSSAGTTMLEQFF
CDR3 DNA: TGTGCCAGCAGCTCCAGCGCGGGGACTACAATGTTGGAGCAGTTCTTC

V gene: TRBV25-1
clone size: -
J gene: TRBJ2-3
D gene: TRBD2
CDR3 protein: CASSEYQAGGGRDTQYF
CDR3 DNA: TGTGCCAGCAGTGAATATCAAGCGGGGGGCGGTAGGGATACGCAGTATTTT

V gene: TRBV11-2
clone size: -
J gene: TRBJ2-3
D gene: -
CDR3 protein: CASSALRGGRGDTQYF
CDR3 DNA: TGTGCCAGTAGCGCCCTACGAGGGGGAAGGGGGGATACGCAGTATTTT

V gene: TRBV5-1
clone size: -
J gene: TRBJ1-5
D gene: -
CDR3 protein: CASSLSTGNQPQHF
CDR3 DNA: TGCGCCAGCAGCTTGAGCACAGGGAATCAGCCCCAGCATTTT

V gene: TRBV2
clone size: -
J gene: TRBJ1-2
D gene: TRBD1
CDR3 protein: CASSPDRYYGYTF
CDR3 DNA: TGTGCCAGCAGTCCGGACAGGTACTATGGCTACACCTTC

V gene: TRBV10-3
clone size: once
J gene: TRBJ2-2
D gene: TRBD1
CDR3 protein: CAIGQGSPNTGELFF
CDR3 DNA: TGTGCCATCGGACAGGGTTCCCCAAACACCGGGGAGCTGTTTTTT

V gene: TRBV2
clone size: -
J gene: TRBJ1-5
D gene: -
CDR3 protein: CASSTDRSFNQPQHF
CDR3 DNA: TGTGCCAGCAGTACGGACAGAAGTTTCAATCAGCCCCAGCATTTT

V gene: TRBV5-1
clone size: once
J gene: TRBJ1-5
D gene: -
CDR3 protein: CASSLSGHSNQPQHF
CDR3 DNA: TGCGCCAGCAGCTTAAGTGGGCATAGCAATCAGCCCCAGCATTTT

V gene: TRBV6-5
clone size: -
J gene: TRBJ1-4
D gene: TRBD1
CDR3 protein: CASRQGASEKLFF
CDR3 DNA: TGTGCCAGCAGACAGGGGGCTAGTGAAAAACTGTTTTTT

V gene: TRBV5-1
clone size: once
J gene: TRBJ2-2
D gene: TRBD1
CDR3 protein: CASAGGTGELFF
CDR3 DNA: TGCGCCAGCGCAGGGGGCACCGGGGAGCTGTTTTTT

V gene: TRBV10-1
clone size: -
J gene: TRBJ1-1
D gene: TRBD1
CDR3 protein: CASRQTGTGKALPEAFF
CDR3 DNA: TGCGCCAGCAGACAAACCGGGACAGGTAAGGCCCTCCCTGAAGCTTTCTTT

V gene: TRBV6-5
clone size: -
J gene: TRBJ1-4
D gene: -
CDR3 protein: CASRPGLNNEKLFF
CDR3 DNA: TGTGCCAGCAGACCGGGTCTTAATAATGAAAAACTGTTTTTT

V gene: TRBV6-2/TRBV6-3
clone size: -
J gene: TRBJ1-5
D gene: -
CDR3 protein: CASSGQWLSNQPQHF
CDR3 DNA: TGTGCCAGCAGTGGACAGTGGCTTAGCAATCAGCCCCAGCATTTT

V gene: TRBV28
clone size: -
J gene: TRBJ1-3
D gene: -
CDR3 protein: CASLPAHAAGNTIYF
CDR3 DNA: TGTGCCAGCCTCCCCGCCCACGCGGCAGGAAACACCATATATTTT

V gene: TRBV6-5
clone size: -
J gene: TRBJ1-2
D gene: -
CDR3 protein: CASGRQVRLGGYTF
CDR3 DNA: TGTGCCAGCGGCAGACAGGTCCGGCTAGGTGGCTACACCTTC

V gene: TRBV7-9
clone size: -
J gene: TRBJ2-4
D gene: -
CDR3 protein: CASSPPQGNIQYF
CDR3 DNA: TGTGCCAGCAGCCCCCCCCAGGGAAACATTCAGTACTTC

V gene: TRBV21-1
clone size: -
J gene: TRBJ2-5
D gene: -
CDR3 protein: CASSKELAGGQETQYF
CDR3 DNA: TGTGCCAGCAGCAAGGAGCTAGCGGGGGGGCAAGAGACCCAGTACTTC

V gene: TRBV7-9
clone size: -
J gene: TRBJ1-1
D gene: -
CDR3 protein: CASSLDGGMNTEAFF
CDR3 DNA: TGTGCCAGCAGCTTAGACGGGGGGATGAACACTGAAGCTTTCTTT

V gene: TRBV5-4
clone size: -
J gene: TRBJ1-2
D gene: TRBD1
CDR3 protein: CASSFNRGYGYTF
CDR3 DNA: TGTGCCAGCAGCTTTAACAGGGGTTATGGCTACACCTTC

V gene: TRBV18
clone size: -
J gene: TRBJ1-6
D gene: -
CDR3 protein: CASSPRRGDLNSPLHF
CDR3 DNA: TGTGCCAGCTCACCAAGGCGAGGTGACCTCAATTCACCCCTCCACTTT

V gene: TRBV19
clone size: -
J gene: TRBJ1-6
D gene: -
CDR3 protein: CASKDGGYSPLHF
CDR3 DNA: TGTGCCAGTAAGGACGGAGGGTATTCACCCCTCCACTTT

V gene: TRBV10-3
clone size: -
J gene: TRBJ2-3
D gene: TRBD1
CDR3 protein: CALRDRASTDTQYF
CDR3 DNA: TGTGCCCTACGGGACAGGGCCAGCACAGATACGCAGTATTTT

V gene: TRBV4-1
clone size: -
J gene: TRBJ2-7
D gene: -
CDR3 protein: CASSRLGGGLGEQYF
CDR3 DNA: TGCGCCAGCAGCCGCCTGGGAGGGGGGTTAGGTGAGCAGTACTTC

V gene: TRBV11-2
clone size: once
J gene: TRBJ1-1
D gene: -
CDR3 protein: CASSVMALKPEAFF
CDR3 DNA: TGTGCCAGCAGCGTGATGGCTCTGAAACCCGAAGCTTTCTTT

V gene: TRBV6-5
clone size: -
J gene: TRBJ1-2
D gene: -
CDR3 protein: CASSLTKTGTRGYTF
CDR3 DNA: TGTGCCAGCAGTTTAACCAAAACCGGGACTCGGGGCTACACCTTC

V gene: TRBV9
clone size: -
J gene: TRBJ1-1
D gene: -
CDR3 protein: CASSVHYKNTEAFF
CDR3 DNA: TGTGCCAGCAGCGTACACTACAAGAACACTGAAGCTTTCTTT

V gene: TRBV24-1
clone size: -
J gene: TRBJ2-2
D gene: TRBD1
CDR3 protein: CATSDRTGPNTGELFF
CDR3 DNA: TGTGCCACCAGTGATAGGACAGGCCCGAACACCGGGGAGCTGTTTTTT

V gene: TRBV15
clone size: -
J gene: TRBJ1-5
D gene: -
CDR3 protein: CATSSKGPGWLDQPQHF
CDR3 DNA: TGTGCCACCAGCAGTAAGGGGCCAGGGTGGCTCGATCAGCCCCAGCATTTT

V gene: TRBV30
clone size: -
J gene: TRBJ1-2
D gene: -
CDR3 protein: CAWTGVNYGYTF
CDR3 DNA: TGTGCCTGGACAGGGGTCAACTATGGCTACACCTTC

V gene: TRBV7-2
clone size: -
J gene: TRBJ1-3
D gene: -
CDR3 protein: CASSLFSFGNTIYF
CDR3 DNA: TGTGCCAGCAGCCTTTTTTCTTTTGGAAACACCATATATTTT

V gene: TRBV3-1/TRBV3-2
clone size: -
J gene: TRBJ1-1
D gene: -
CDR3 protein: CASSLTGNTEAFF
CDR3 DNA: TGTGCCAGCAGCCTAACGGGGAACACTGAAGCTTTCTTT

V gene: TRBV6-5
clone size: -
J gene: TRBJ2-1
D gene: -
CDR3 protein: CASTESRDISNEQFF
CDR3 DNA: TGTGCCAGCACCGAGTCCCGGGACATTAGCAATGAGCAGTTCTTC

V gene: TRBV12-3/TRBV12-4
clone size: -
J gene: TRBJ2-7
D gene: -
CDR3 protein: CASSFGGMEQYF
CDR3 DNA: TGTGCCAGCAGCTTCGGGGGAATGGAGCAGTACTTC

V gene: TRBV9
clone size: -
J gene: TRBJ2-3
D gene: -
CDR3 protein: CASSVAMIEGADTQYF
CDR3 DNA: TGTGCCAGCAGCGTAGCTATGATCGAGGGGGCAGATACGCAGTATTTT

V gene: TRBV6-1
clone size: -
J gene: TRBJ1-1
D gene: -
CDR3 protein: CASSEYGGNTEAFF
CDR3 DNA: TGTGCCAGCAGTGAATACGGGGGGAACACTGAAGCTTTCTTT

V gene: TRBV6-6
clone size: -
J gene: TRBJ2-3
D gene: TRBD2
CDR3 protein: CASSPGLAGYSTDTQYF
CDR3 DNA: TGTGCCAGCAGTCCCGGACTAGCGGGGTATAGCACAGATACGCAGTATTTT

V gene: TRBV20-1
clone size: -
J gene: TRBJ1-1
D gene: -
CDR3 protein: CSAFRESAFF
CDR3 DNA: TGCAGTGCCTTTCGCGAGTCTGCTTTCTTT

V gene: TRBV4-3
clone size: -
J gene: TRBJ2-2
D gene: TRBD2
CDR3 protein: CASSQVSGSVGPGELFF
CDR3 DNA: TGCGCCAGCAGCCAAGTTAGCGGGTCAGTAGGCCCCGGGGAGCTGTTTTTT

V gene: TRBV18
clone size: -
J gene: TRBJ1-4
D gene: -
CDR3 protein: CASSPTGTINEKLFF
CDR3 DNA: TGTGCCAGCTCACCAACCGGGACAATTAATGAAAAACTGTTTTTT

V gene: TRBV29-1
clone size: -
J gene: TRBJ2-7
D gene: -
CDR3 protein: CSVRTTDSYEQYF
CDR3 DNA: TGCAGCGTTAGGACAACCGACTCCTACGAGCAGTACTTC

V gene: TRBV5-6
clone size: -
J gene: TRBJ1-1
D gene: TRBD1
CDR3 protein: CASSAGTGSVSMNTEAFF
CDR3 DNA: TGTGCCAGCAGCGCAGGGACAGGGTCGGTATCCATGAACACTGAAGCTTTCTTT

V gene: TRBV4-3
clone size: -
J gene: TRBJ1-1
D gene: -
CDR3 protein: CACSSWSGATEAFF
CDR3 DNA: TGCGCCTGCAGCAGTTGGTCAGGGGCCACTGAAGCTTTCTTT

V gene: TRBV4-1
clone size: -
J gene: TRBJ2-2
D gene: -
CDR3 protein: CASSQGGRPPNTGELFF
CDR3 DNA: TGCGCCAGCAGCCAAGGGGGGAGGCCCCCGAACACCGGGGAGCTGTTTTTT

V gene: TRBV7-9
clone size: -
J gene: TRBJ1-5
D gene: -
CDR3 protein: CASSLGSGVRNQPQHF
CDR3 DNA: TGTGCCAGCAGCTTAGGTTCCGGGGTTCGCAATCAGCCCCAGCATTTT

V gene: TRBV14
clone size: -
J gene: TRBJ2-2
D gene: TRBD1
CDR3 protein: CASSPLRGQGGELFF
CDR3 DNA: TGTGCCAGCAGCCCTCTAAGGGGGCAGGGCGGGGAGCTGTTTTTT